This T cell receptor (beta chain) was obtained from a study of a mutant IDH1 vaccine in newly diagnosed glioma. Study-wide context: Earlier therapy was either radiotherapy, temozolomide, or both, and most got both.

About this clone itself: What it binds is not known.

V was shortened by 6 bases and J by 1 base, with 7 bases between the two germline ends. The length of the CDR3 is 12 residues. CDR1 is SEHNR and CDR2 is FQNEAQ in the germline V gene (reference sequence). General observations from the study: Immune responses arising from the vaccine appeared in more than 90% of patients.

This table comes from immunoSEQ multiplex PCR, and its TCRdb copy is limited to in-frame clones, with some not included. Here the sample spans approximately 41,000 clones, roughly 79% being singletons. Described time point: week 23, last vaccination. The content of each vaccine dose was 300 ug of mutant IDH1 20-mer peptide, and topical imiquimod accompanied it. This material consisted of PBMCs, taken from a glioma patient whose treatment included an IDH1 peptide vaccine. The rearrangement uses TRBV7-9 and TRBJ2-7, with unresolved D. This sequence originates from a man aged 35-49 years with glioma. The DNA for the CDR3 is TGTGCCAGCAGTAGACTGTCCTACGAGCAGTACTTC. It yields the protein CASSRLSYEQYF.